This T cell receptor (beta chain) was identified in a study of blood T cell repertoires in COVID-19. There are a few counts of this clone. This CDR3 has 18 amino acids. Germline CDR1 is SGHDT and CDR2 is YYEEEE. V shed 0 bases, J shed 1 base, and the junction held 11 bases outside the gene matches. Study processing details: Scientists estimated how many nucleated cells there were by amplifying reference gene primers. The data were produced by immunoSEQ multiplex PCR, yet TCRdb's version contains in-frame clones alone and is incomplete. Clone size and V and J calls were adopted from that table, with D and trimming inferred from the DNA. The sample holds roughly 80,000 clones, 82% seen once.

The receptor's source is a human donor in a cohort sampled during active COVID-19. The chain employs TRBV5-6 and TRBJ1-2; 8 bases are shared with TRBD1. Sequencing was carried out using peripheral blood. CDR3 nucleotides: TGTGCCAGCAGCTTGGGGGCCGGACGGGACAGGCGTAACTATGGCTACACCTTC. Translation gives CASSLGAGRDRRNYGYTF.